Described below is a single T cell receptor (beta chain) sequence and its context. The PCR ran on 60 Vbeta and 13 Jbeta primers. The protocol was immunoSEQ multiplex PCR, while the TCRdb copy is restricted to in-frame clones and leaves out a portion. This table has around 150,000 clones, around 66% appearing once. These data are taken from a study of cytomegalovirus exposure and HLA in healthy donors. Study-wide background: Around 85 million unique TCR sequences came from HLA-typed donors in an early release.

CDR3 length: 17 residues. Per germline, CDR1 LGHNA and CDR2 YNFKEQ. V shed 4 bases and J shed 2 bases, with 20 bases lying between them. Whereas donors were nominally healthy upon sampling, unrecorded immune exposures were probable. Sequenced sample: PBMCs. This receptor was taken from a woman aged 30 to 39 in good health and CMV-seropositive. The chain recombines TRBV4-2 with TRBJ1-2; D not certain. The CDR3 nucleotides read TGTGCCAGCAGCCCCGGGATTGGGGTCTCCCAAAACTATGGCTACACCTTC. Protein product: CASSPGIGVSQNYGYTF.